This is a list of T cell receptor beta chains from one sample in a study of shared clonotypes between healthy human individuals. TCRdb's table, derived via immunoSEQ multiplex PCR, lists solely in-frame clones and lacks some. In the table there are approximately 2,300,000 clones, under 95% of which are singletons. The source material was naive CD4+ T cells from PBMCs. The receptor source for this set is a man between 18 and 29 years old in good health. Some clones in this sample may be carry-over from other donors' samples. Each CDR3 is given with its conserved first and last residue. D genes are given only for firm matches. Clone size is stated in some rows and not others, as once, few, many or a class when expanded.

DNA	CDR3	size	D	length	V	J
TGTGCCAGCAGCTTGCCCAGAGCGCAGGGTGGCTACACCTTC	CASSLPRAQGGYTF	-	-	14	TRBV5-6	TRBJ1-2
TGTGCCAGCCGAGGGACTAGCGGGAACGAGCAGTACTTC	CASRGTSGNEQYF	-	TRBD2	13	TRBV7-8	TRBJ2-7
TGTGCCAGCAGCCAACCCAGGGGTAGCGGGACAGAGACCCAGTACTTC	CASSQPRGSGTETQYF	-	TRBD2	16	TRBV14	TRBJ2-5
TGTGCCAGCAGTCCGGGACAGGGTTCGGGAAACACCATATATTTT	CASSPGQGSGNTIYF	-	TRBD1	15	TRBV2	TRBJ1-3
TGCAGTGCGCTGAGAGGGGATACGCAGTATTTT	CSALRGDTQYF	-	-	11	TRBV20-1	TRBJ2-3
TGTGCCAGCTCCCCCGTCCCGCAAGCCAAAAACATTCAGTACTTC	CASSPVPQAKNIQYF	once	-	15	TRBV28	TRBJ2-4
TGTGCCAGCAGCGGAGGAAACAGGGCCGACTCCTACGAGCAGTACTTC	CASSGGNRADSYEQYF	-	-	16	TRBV9	TRBJ2-7
TGTGCCAGCAGTTGGGACAGGGACTCCTACGAGCAGTACTTC	CASSWDRDSYEQYF	-	TRBD1	14	TRBV6-5	TRBJ2-7
TGTGCCAGCAATGGGGCAGGCCGGGAGCTGTTTTTT	CASNGAGRELFF	-	-	12	TRBV28	TRBJ2-2
TGTGCCAGCAGCCAAGTGGCAGGGGGCCCGTACACCTTC	CASSQVAGGPYTF	once	TRBD1	13	TRBV4-2	TRBJ1-2
TGTGCCTCCCGTTGGCCGGCTGGGTACGAGCAGTACTTC	CASRWPAGYEQYF	-	-	13	TRBV30	TRBJ2-7
TGCAGCGTTCAGTCTGGCAATCAGCCCCAGCATTTT	CSVQSGNQPQHF	-	-	12	TRBV29-1	TRBJ1-5
TGTGCCAGCAGACCCCCCGAAGGGGTGCGTGAAAAACTGTTTTTT	CASRPPEGVREKLFF	-	-	15	TRBV28	TRBJ1-4
TGCGCCAGCAGCTTGTTGATGGTATCCTACGAGCAGTACTTC	CASSLLMVSYEQYF	-	-	14	TRBV5-1	TRBJ2-7
TGTGCCAGCGATGCCCACAATGAGCAGTTCTTC	CASDAHNEQFF	few	-	11	TRBV2	TRBJ2-1
TGCAGCGTTATCGAAGGCAGCTCCTACGAGCAGTACTTC	CSVIEGSSYEQYF	-	-	13	TRBV29-1	TRBJ2-7
TGCGCCAGCAGCTTTGGAGGGGGGCCTCCAGAGACCCAGTACTTC	CASSFGGGPPETQYF	-	-	15	TRBV5-1	TRBJ2-5
TGTGCCAGCAGTTTACCGGGACTAGCGGGGTCTAGCTCCTACGAGCAGTACTTC	CASSLPGLAGSSSYEQYF	-	TRBD2	18	TRBV28	TRBJ2-7
TGTGCCAGCAGTGGATCCTACGAGCAGTACTTC	CASSGSYEQYF	-	-	11	TRBV2	TRBJ2-7
TGTGCCAGCAGTCGCAGAGATAATTCACCCCTCCACTTT	CASSRRDNSPLHF	-	-	13	TRBV6-6	TRBJ1-6
TGTGCCAGCAGTAAAGGCGAGACCCAGTACTTC	CASSKGETQYF	-	-	11	TRBV25-1	TRBJ2-5
TGTGCCAGCAGTTTACTAGCGGGAGGCGACACAGATACGCAGTATTTT	CASSLLAGGDTDTQYF	-	TRBD2	16	TRBV27	TRBJ2-3
TGTGCCAGCAGCTTAGGCAGCCTCCTCGTAGGTGGCTACACCTTC	CASSLGSLLVGGYTF	-	-	15	TRBV5-6	TRBJ1-2
TGTGCCAGCAGCTCCGGGACTAGCGGGGGCCGGGAGCAGTACTTC	CASSSGTSGGREQYF	-	TRBD2	15	TRBV13	TRBJ2-7
TGCGCCAGCAGCGTGGGACCCAGCTCCTACAATGAGCAGTTCTTC	CASSVGPSSYNEQFF	-	-	15	TRBV5-1	TRBJ2-1
TGTGCCAGCAGCCTCGGGAGTTACAATGAGCAGTTCTTC	CASSLGSYNEQFF	-	-	13	TRBV7-9	TRBJ2-1
-	CASSSSGLAGGWETQYF	-	-	17	TRBV28	TRBJ2-5
TGTGCCAGCAGTGGATTCCCCTATCAAAACACTGAAGCTTTCTTT	CASSGFPYQNTEAFF	few	-	15	TRBV27	TRBJ1-1
TGTGCCAGCAGCCCACGGACTAGCTGGTATGAGCAGTTCTTC	CASSPRTSWYEQFF	-	TRBD2	14	TRBV6-6	TRBJ2-1
TGTGCCAGCTCACCGGGTCAAGCGCGGGGGTGGGAGCAGTTCTTC	CASSPGQARGWEQFF	-	TRBD2	15	TRBV18	TRBJ2-1
TGTGCCACCAGCAGAGGCCAGGGACTAGCGGGGCAAGAGACCCAGTACTTC	CATSRGQGLAGQETQYF	-	TRBD2	17	TRBV15	TRBJ2-5
TGCAGCGTCAAATGGGGTCAAGAGACCCAGTACTTC	CSVKWGQETQYF	-	-	12	TRBV29-1	TRBJ2-5
TGTGCCAGTAGTATAATAGGGACTCCAGCCAAAAACATTCAGTACTTC	CASSIIGTPAKNIQYF	-	-	16	TRBV19	TRBJ2-4
TGTGCCAGCAGTTGGGAGGGGGAGACACAAGCTTTCTTT	CASSWEGETQAFF	few	-	13	TRBV6-5	TRBJ1-1
TGCGCCAGCAGCCCCGGCCGAGGCACACCCCCCACAGATACGCAGTATTTT	CASSPGRGTPPTDTQYF	-	-	17	TRBV4-3	TRBJ2-3
TGTGCCACAGGCCCCGGGACAGGCCCCTACGAGCAGTACTTC	CATGPGTGPYEQYF	once	TRBD1	14	TRBV2	TRBJ2-7
TGTGCCAGCAGCTTAACGCCGAACACTGAAGCTTTCTTT	CASSLTPNTEAFF	-	-	13	TRBV7-3	TRBJ1-1
TGTGCCAGCAGCTTAGCCCATGGGCGGGAGCGAGAAGCTTTCTTT	CASSLAHGREREAFF	-	-	15	TRBV7-8	TRBJ1-1
TGTGCCAGCAGCGTAGACTCCCGTGGGGGGGCTGGAAACACCATATATTTT	CASSVDSRGGAGNTIYF	-	-	17	TRBV9	TRBJ1-3
TGTGCCAGCAGTACCCATTTGGGGTACGAGCAGTACTTC	CASSTHLGYEQYF	-	-	13	TRBV28	TRBJ2-7
TGCGCCAGCAGTCACTCCGGGACTCACGAGACCCAGTACTTC	CASSHSGTHETQYF	-	-	14	TRBV23-1	TRBJ2-5
TGTGCCAGCCGAGGACAGACCAACTCCTACGAGCAGTACTTC	CASRGQTNSYEQYF	-	-	14	TRBV28	TRBJ2-7
TGTGCCAGCACCGGACCTAATGAAAAACTGTTTTTT	CASTGPNEKLFF	-	-	12	TRBV28	TRBJ1-4